Below, 4 T cell receptor beta chains from the same sample are listed, as sequenced in a study of identical twins. TCRdb reprocessed the 5' RACE reads with MiXCR, giving one entry per CDR3 protein. Of around 1.7 million distinct CDR3 sequences listed, under 35% are singletons. Sequenced input: cord blood. The receptors stem from a newborn girl in good health.

This clonotype was counted a few times. The rearrangement joins TRBV5-6 to TRBJ2-4; D is perhaps TRBD1 (6 bases). The CDR3 has 15 amino acids. Germline assignment: CDR1 SGHDT and CDR2 YYEEEE. Trimming stripped 4 bases from V and 10 bases from J, with 21 bases between. CDR3 bases: TGTGCCAGCAGCCCCGTGCGGCGGACAGCAGGAATTCAGTACTTC. Residues: CASSPVRRTAGIQYF.

This clonotype was counted at least ten times. The chain links TRBV14 to TRBJ1-2; D gene uncertain. The CDR3 extends over 14 amino acids. Germline V gives CDR1 SGHDN, CDR2 FVKESK. V was cut by 2 bases and J by 1 base, with 8 bases left in between. CDR3: CASSQRRHNYGYTF. The CDR3 nucleotides read TGTGCCAGCAGCCAAAGGAGACATAACTATGGCTACACCTTC.

Worth noting for this clonotype: At one end, the junction sequence differs from germline, possibly due to a read error. This chain links TRBV25-1 with TRBJ2-1, with TRBD1 identical over 7 bases. Germline CDR1 and CDR2: MGHDK and SYGVNS. There are 14 residues in the CDR3. CDR3 sequence reads: CASSVRDSYNGQFF. The CDR3 region has the DNA TGTGCCAGCAGTGTTCGGGACAGCTACAATGGGCAGTTCTTC.

The CDR3 DNA reads TGCGCCAGCACCACCTGGAGGCAACCAGATACGCAGTATTTT. Translated: CASTTWRQPDTQYF. This chain joins TRBV5-1 and TRBJ2-3; a possible D gene is TRBD2 (5 bases). This CDR3 contains 14 residues. Germline CDR1 reads SGHRS; CDR2 reads YFSETQ. V was trimmed by 6 bases and J by 4 bases, leaving 15 bases between them.